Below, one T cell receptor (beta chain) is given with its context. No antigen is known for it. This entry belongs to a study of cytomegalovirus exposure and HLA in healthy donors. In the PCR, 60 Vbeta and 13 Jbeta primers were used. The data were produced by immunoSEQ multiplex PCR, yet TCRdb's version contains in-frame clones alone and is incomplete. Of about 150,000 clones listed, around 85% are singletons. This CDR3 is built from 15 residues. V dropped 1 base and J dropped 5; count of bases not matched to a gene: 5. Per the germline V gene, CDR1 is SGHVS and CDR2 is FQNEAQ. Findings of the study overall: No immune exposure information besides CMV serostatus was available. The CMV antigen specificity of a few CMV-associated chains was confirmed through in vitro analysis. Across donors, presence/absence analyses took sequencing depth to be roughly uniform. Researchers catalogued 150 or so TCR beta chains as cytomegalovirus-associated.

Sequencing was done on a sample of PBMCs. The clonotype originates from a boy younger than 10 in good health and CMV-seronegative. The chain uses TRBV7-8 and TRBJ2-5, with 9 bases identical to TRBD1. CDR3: CASSLVMTGGETQYF. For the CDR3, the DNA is TGTGCCAGCAGCTTAGTTATGACAGGGGGGGAGACCCAGTACTTC.